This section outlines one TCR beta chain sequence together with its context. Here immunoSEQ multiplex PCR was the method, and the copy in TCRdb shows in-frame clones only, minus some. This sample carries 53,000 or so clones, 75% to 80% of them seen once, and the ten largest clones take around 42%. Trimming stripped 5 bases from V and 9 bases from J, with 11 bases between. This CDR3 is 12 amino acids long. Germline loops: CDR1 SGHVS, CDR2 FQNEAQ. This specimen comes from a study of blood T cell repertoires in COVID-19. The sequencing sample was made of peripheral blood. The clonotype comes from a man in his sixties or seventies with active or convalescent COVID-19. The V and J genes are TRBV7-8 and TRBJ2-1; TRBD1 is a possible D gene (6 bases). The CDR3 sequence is CASSQTRGEQFF. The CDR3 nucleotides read TGTGCCAGCAGCCAAACCAGGGGTGAGCAGTTCTTC.